This TCR beta chain was observed in a study of a mutant IDH1 vaccine in newly diagnosed glioma. On the study more broadly: Patients were pretreated with radiotherapy, temozolomide, or both, mostly both. Visits V12 and V13 fell at weeks 35 and 47, respectively.

In the case of this clone: Its target is unknown.

Some clones are missing from TCRdb's copy, which holds only in-frame ones; the method was immunoSEQ multiplex PCR. The sample holds 40,000 to 45,000 clones, roughly 83% seen once. CDR3 length equals 15 residues. Trimming stripped 2 bases from V and 5 bases from J, with 16 bases between. The germline V gene encodes CDR1 SGHTS and CDR2 YDEGEE. Study-level points and caveats: A vaccine-induced immune response developed in roughly 93% of the patients.

The time point here: week 35, safety follow-up. Alongside topical imiquimod, each dose of vaccine comprised 300 ug of mutant IDH1 20-mer peptide. Here the sequenced sample was PBMCs, taken from a glioma patient whose treatment included an IDH1 peptide vaccine. This chain links TRBV5-8 with TRBJ1-2; possible D gene TRBD1, 6 bases. The receptor comes from a woman in her fifties or sixties with glioma. The CDR3 nucleotides read TGTGCCAGCAGCTTTGGCAGGGGCCTAGGATATGGCTACACCTTC. This translates into CASSFGRGLGYGYTF.